This T cell receptor (beta chain) was identified in a study of blood T cell repertoires in COVID-19. About the study: In each case, the material was cDNA or gDNA derived from T cells, B-cell-depleted T cells, or PBMCs.

There are 13 residues in the CDR3. Trimming pared 1 base from V and 7 bases from J, leaving 10 bases between. CDR1 SEHNR and CDR2 FQNEAQ come from the germline V gene (reference sequence). Adults between about 18 and 95 years of age took part from fewer than 30 US areas. Recovered Cohort 3 donors showed two negative PCRs, clearance, or symptom resolution. In the source study's methods: The assay estimated nucleated cells by amplifying reference gene primers. Assay used: immunoSEQ multiplex PCR; TCRdb lists only in-frame clones, some missing. Clone size and V and J calls were adopted from that table, with D and trimming inferred from the DNA. The table has about 480,000 clones, roughly 90% seen once.

The TCR originated in a woman between 40 and 50 years old who had recovered from COVID-19. The sample comprised PBMCs or T cells enriched from blood (not recorded which). The V gene is TRBV7-9, the J gene TRBJ1-2, with D unclear. The CDR3 loop is CASSLGPDSGYTF. DNA for the CDR3: TGTGCCAGCAGCTTAGGGCCCGACTCTGGCTACACCTTC.